A single TCR beta chain is shown here with its context. Its antigen is undetermined. Germline lookup yields CDR1 SGDLS and CDR2 YYNGEE. The CDR3 sequence is 14 residues long. It was by 5' RACE with UMI labels that the TRB cDNA libraries were prepared. TCRdb reworked the 5' RACE reads into one entry per CDR3 protein, no DNA. The sample table sets out 100,000 to 150,000 distinct CDR3 sequences. The data derive from a study of CXCR3-negative and CXCR3-positive naive CD8 T cells. Naive CD8+ T cells had a CD45RO-CCR7+CD27+CD95- phenotype. Study-wide results and caveats: The study found comparably high diversity in both naive subsets and much lower diversity in memory CD8+ cells. Cryopreservation partially decreased CXCR3 expression, and most assays used fresh PBMCs.

The rearrangement uses TRBV9 and TRBJ2-7; TCRdb lists TRBD1, though no DNA is available to test this call. The sequencing sample was made of naive CXCR3- CD8+ T cells from blood. Indicated subset: CD45RO-CCR7+CD27+CD95- naive CD8+ T cells lacking CXCR3 (TNR3-). The receptor was isolated from a human donor in good health. Some clones in this sample may be carry-over from other donors' samples. CDR3 amino acids: CASSVRDSTYEQYF.